This TCR beta chain is from a study of blood T cells in healthy people across ages. Study findings and constraints: Total diversity from one million sequenced T cells was likely underestimated.

Between the trimmed V and J ends, which lost 11 bases and 0 bases, there was a span of 13 bases. This CDR3 contains 13 residues. A second roughly 6 to 11 cycle PCR used barcoded and J-beta primers. TCRdb analysed the 5' RACE reads with MiXCR anew, one entry per CDR3 protein. This sample has hundreds of thousands of distinct CDR3 sequences; under 35% occur once, and the top ten carry roughly 17%. This clonotype was counted at least ten times. Its target is unknown. This TCR was sampled from a woman at least 80 years old in good health. The chain couples TRBV12-3 or TRBV12-4 to TRBJ1-2; possibly TRBD1 for D (5 bases). Sequencing was carried out using blood. CDR3 DNA: TGTGCCGTGGGGACCGCTTCTAACTATGGCTACACCTTC. Amino acids: CAVGTASNYGYTF.